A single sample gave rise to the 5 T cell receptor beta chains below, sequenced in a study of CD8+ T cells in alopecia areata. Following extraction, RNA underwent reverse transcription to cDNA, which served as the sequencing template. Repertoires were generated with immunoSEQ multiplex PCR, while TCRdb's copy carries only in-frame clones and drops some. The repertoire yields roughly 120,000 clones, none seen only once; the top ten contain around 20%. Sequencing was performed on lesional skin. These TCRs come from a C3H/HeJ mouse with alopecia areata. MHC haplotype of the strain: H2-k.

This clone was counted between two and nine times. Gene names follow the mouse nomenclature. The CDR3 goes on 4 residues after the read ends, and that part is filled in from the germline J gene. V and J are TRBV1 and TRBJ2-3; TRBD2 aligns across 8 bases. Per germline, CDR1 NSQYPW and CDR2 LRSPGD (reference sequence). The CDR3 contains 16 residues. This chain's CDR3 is CTCSAARGGRGETLYF. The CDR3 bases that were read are TGCACCTGCAGTGCAGCACGGGGGGGGCGAGGAGAA.

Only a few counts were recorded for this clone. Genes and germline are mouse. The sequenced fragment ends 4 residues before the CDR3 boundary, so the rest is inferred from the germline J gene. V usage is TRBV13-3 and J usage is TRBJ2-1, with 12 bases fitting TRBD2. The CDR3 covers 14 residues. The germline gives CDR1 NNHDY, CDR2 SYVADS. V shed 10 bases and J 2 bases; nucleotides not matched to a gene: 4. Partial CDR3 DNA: TGTGCCGTCCGGGACTGGGGGGACTATGCT. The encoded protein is CAVRDWGDYA. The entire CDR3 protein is CAVRDWGDYAEQFF.

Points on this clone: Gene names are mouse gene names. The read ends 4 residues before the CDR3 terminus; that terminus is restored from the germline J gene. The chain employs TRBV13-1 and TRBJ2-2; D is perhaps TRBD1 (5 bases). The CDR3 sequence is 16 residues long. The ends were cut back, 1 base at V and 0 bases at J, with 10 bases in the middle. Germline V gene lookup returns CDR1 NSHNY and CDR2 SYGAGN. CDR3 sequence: CASSDPRTPNTGQLYF. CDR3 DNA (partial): TGTGCCAGCAGTGATCCCCGGACACCAAACACCGGG.

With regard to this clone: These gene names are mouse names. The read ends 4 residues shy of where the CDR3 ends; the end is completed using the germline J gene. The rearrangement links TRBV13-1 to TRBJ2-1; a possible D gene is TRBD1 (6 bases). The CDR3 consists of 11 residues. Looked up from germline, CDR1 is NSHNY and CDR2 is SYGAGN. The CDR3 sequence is CASGDKAEQFF. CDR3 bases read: TGTGCCAGCGGGGACAAAGCT.

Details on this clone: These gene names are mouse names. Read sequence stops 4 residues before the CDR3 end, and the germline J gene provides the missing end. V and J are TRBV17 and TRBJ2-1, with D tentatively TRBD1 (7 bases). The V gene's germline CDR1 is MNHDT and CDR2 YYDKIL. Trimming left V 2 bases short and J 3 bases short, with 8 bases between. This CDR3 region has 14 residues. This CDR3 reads CASSRRGPYAEQFF. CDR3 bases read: TGTGCTAGCAGTAGAAGGGGGCCCTATGCT.